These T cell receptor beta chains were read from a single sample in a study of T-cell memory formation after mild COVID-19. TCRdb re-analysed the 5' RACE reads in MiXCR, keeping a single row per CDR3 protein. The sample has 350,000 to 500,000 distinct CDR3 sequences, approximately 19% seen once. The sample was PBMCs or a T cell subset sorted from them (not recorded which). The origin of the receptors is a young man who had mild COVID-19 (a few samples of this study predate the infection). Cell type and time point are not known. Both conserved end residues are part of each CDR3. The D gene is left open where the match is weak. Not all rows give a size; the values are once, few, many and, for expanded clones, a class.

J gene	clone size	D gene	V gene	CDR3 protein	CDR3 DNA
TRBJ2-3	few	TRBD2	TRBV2	CASSMGASGSDTQYF	TGTGCCAGCAGTATGGGCGCTAGCGGGTCAGATACGCAGTATTTT
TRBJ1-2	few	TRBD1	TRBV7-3	CASSLGQERGYTF	TGTGCCAGCAGCTTGGGACAGGAAAGAGGCTACACCTTC
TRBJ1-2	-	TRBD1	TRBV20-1	CSATGDRAALYGYTF	TGCAGTGCTACCGGGGACAGGGCCGCACTCTATGGCTACACCTTC
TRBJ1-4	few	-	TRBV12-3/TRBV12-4	CASSFSRGTIGEKLFF	TGTGCCAGCAGTTTTTCAAGGGGCACGATAGGTGAAAAACTGTTTTTT
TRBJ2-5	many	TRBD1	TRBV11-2	CASSFGTGEETQYF	TGTGCCAGCAGCTTTGGGACAGGGGAAGAGACCCAGTACTTC
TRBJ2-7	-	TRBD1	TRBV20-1	CSAGQGQYEQYF	TGCAGTGCGGGACAGGGACAATACGAGCAGTACTTC
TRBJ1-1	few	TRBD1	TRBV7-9	CASSDPGQGTEAFF	TGTGCCAGCAGCGACCCGGGACAGGGGACTGAAGCTTTCTTT
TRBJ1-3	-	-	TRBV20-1	CSAMDGKHSGNTIYF	TGCAGTGCTATGGATGGGAAACACTCTGGAAACACCATATATTTT
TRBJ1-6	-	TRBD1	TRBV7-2	CASSLSQGAVSPLNF	TGTGCCAGCAGCTTATCCCAGGGGGCGGTTTCACCCCTCAACTTT
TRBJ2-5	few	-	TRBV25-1	CASSESGSRGTQYF	TGTGCCAGCAGTGAATCCGGTTCCCGGGGGACCCAGTACTTC
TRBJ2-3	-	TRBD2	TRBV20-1	CSASPSGGVGDTQYF	TGCAGTGCTAGCCCTAGCGGGGGGGTAGGAGATACGCAGTATTTT
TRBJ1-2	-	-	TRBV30	CAWSTGFYGYTF	TGTGCCTGGAGTACGGGGTTCTATGGCTACACCTTC
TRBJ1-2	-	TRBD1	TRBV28	CASLTGGFGGYTF	TGTGCCAGCTTGACAGGGGGTTTCGGTGGCTACACCTTC
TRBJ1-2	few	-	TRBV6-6	CASSYSTVVGYTF	TGTGCCAGCAGTTACTCTACGGTCGTTGGCTACACCTTC
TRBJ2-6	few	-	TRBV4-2	CASSQEHRDYSGANVLTF	TGTGCCAGCAGCCAAGAGCACAGGGATTACTCTGGGGCCAACGTCCTGACTTTC
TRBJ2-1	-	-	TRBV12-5	CASGSGWTRRGNEQFF	TGTGCTAGTGGTTCCGGATGGACACGTAGAGGGAATGAGCAGTTCTTC
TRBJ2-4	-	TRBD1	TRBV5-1	CASSLVRTGGNIQYF	TGCGCCAGCAGCTTGGTGAGGACAGGGGGCAACATTCAGTACTTC
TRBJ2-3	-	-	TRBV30	CAWQKGGKADTQYF	TGTGCCTGGCAGAAGGGAGGAAAAGCAGATACGCAGTATTTT
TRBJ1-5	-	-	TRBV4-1	CASSPGLRGRGNQPQHF	TGCGCCAGCAGCCCAGGTCTGCGGGGTAGGGGCAATCAGCCCCAGCATTTT
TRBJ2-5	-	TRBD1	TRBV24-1	CATSDSGQGSRETQYF	TGTGCCACCAGTGACTCCGGACAGGGGTCGCGGGAGACCCAGTACTTC
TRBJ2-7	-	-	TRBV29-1	CSVARGAYEQYF	TGCAGCGTTGCCAGGGGGGCCTACGAGCAGTACTTC
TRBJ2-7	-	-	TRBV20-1	CSARSGRYEQYF	TGCAGTGCTAGATCGGGTCGCTACGAGCAGTACTTC
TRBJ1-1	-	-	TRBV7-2	CASIETTGWDTEAFF	TGTGCCAGCATCGAAACCACAGGGTGGGACACTGAAGCTTTCTTT
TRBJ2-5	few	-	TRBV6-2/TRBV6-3	CASRTRYQETQYF	TGTGCCAGCAGAACCAGGTACCAAGAGACCCAGTACTTC
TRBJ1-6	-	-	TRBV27	CASSLGQTSPLHF	TGTGCCAGCAGTTTAGGGCAGACTTCACCCCTCCACTTT
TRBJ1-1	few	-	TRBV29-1	CSGYVGSVNTEAFF	TGCAGCGGCTATGTAGGATCAGTGAACACTGAAGCTTTCTTT
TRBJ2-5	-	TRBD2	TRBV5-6	CASSGGDFQETQYF	TGTGCCAGCAGCGGGGGGGACTTTCAAGAGACCCAGTACTTC
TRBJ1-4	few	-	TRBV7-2	CASSPSLGAYNEKLFF	TGTGCCAGCAGCCCGTCTTTGGGGGCCTATAATGAAAAACTGTTTTTT
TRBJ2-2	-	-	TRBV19	CASARGGTGELFF	TGTGCCAGTGCCAGGGGCGGCACCGGGGAGCTGTTTTTT
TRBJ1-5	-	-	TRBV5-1	CASSLDAQGGGQHQHF	TGCGCCAGCAGCTTGGATGCCCAGGGAGGGGGTCAGCACCAGCATTTT
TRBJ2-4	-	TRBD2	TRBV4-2	CASSQDGTSGGAHIQYF	TGTGCCAGCAGCCAAGATGGGACTAGCGGGGGGGCCCACATTCAGTACTTC
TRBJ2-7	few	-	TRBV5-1	CASSLSTGSYEQYF	TGCGCCAGCAGCTTGTCTACGGGGTCCTACGAGCAGTACTTC
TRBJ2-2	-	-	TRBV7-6	CASSPYRGSGELFF	TGTGCCAGCAGCCCTTATAGGGGGAGCGGGGAGCTGTTTTTT
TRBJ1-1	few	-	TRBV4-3	CASSQVFFGGTPEAFF	TGCGCCAGCAGCCAAGTCTTTTTCGGGGGAACCCCTGAAGCTTTCTTT
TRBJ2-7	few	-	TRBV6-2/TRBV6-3	CASSNPVLSSYEQYF	TGTGCCAGCAGTAATCCGGTCCTTAGCTCCTACGAGCAGTACTTC
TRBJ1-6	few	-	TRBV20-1	CSARAGVYSPLHF	TGCAGTGCTAGAGCCGGGGTATATTCACCCCTCCACTTT
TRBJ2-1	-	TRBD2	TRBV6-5	CASSQRGLAGGEQFF	TGTGCCAGCAGCCAACGGGGGCTAGCGGGGGGGGAGCAGTTCTTC
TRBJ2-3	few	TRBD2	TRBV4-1	CASSHRGGLDGATDTQYF	TGCGCCAGCAGCCATCGGGGGGGTTTAGATGGGGCGACAGATACGCAGTATTTT
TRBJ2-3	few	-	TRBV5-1	CASSLTQWADTQYF	TGCGCCAGCAGCCTGACACAATGGGCGGATACGCAGTATTTT
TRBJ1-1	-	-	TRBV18	CASVGRNMNTEAFF	TGTGCCAGCGTGGGACGGAACATGAACACTGAAGCTTTCTTT
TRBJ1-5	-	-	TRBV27	CASMTAINQPQHF	TGTGCCAGCATGACAGCGATCAATCAGCCCCAGCATTTT
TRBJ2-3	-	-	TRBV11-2	CASSLVPGADTQYF	TGTGCCAGCAGCTTAGTCCCGGGCGCAGATACGCAGTATTTT
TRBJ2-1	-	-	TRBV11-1	CASSLGQVNEQFF	TGTGCCAGCAGCTTAGGACAGGTCAATGAGCAGTTCTTC
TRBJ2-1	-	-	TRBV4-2	CASSQRGAGYNEQFF	TGTGCCAGCAGCCAACGGGGGGCAGGATACAATGAGCAGTTCTTC
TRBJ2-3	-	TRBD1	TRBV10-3	CAISGTGAEDTQYF	TGTGCCATCAGTGGGACAGGGGCGGAGGATACGCAGTATTTT
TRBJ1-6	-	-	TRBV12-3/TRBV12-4	CASSFEAAGALHF	TGTGCCAGCAGTTTCGAGGCGGCCGGGGCCCTCCACTTT
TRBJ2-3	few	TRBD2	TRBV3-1	CASSQAGTSGTTDTQYF	TGTGCCAGCAGCCAAGCCGGGACTAGCGGTACCACAGATACGCAGTATTTT
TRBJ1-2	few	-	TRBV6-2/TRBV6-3	CASSSMRGESANYGYTF	TGTGCCAGCAGTTCAATGAGGGGCGAGTCGGCTAACTATGGCTACACCTTC
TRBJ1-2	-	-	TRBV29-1	CSVEGLGSGYTF	TGCAGCGTTGAAGGATTAGGTAGTGGCTACACCTTC